The sequence of this T cell receptor beta chain was determined in a study of OX40 agonist ivuxolimab in advanced cancers. Study in general: The mean age was about 61 years, ranging from about 23 to 79, with less than 90% of participants male.

Germline CDR1 MNHEY, CDR2 SMNVEV (reference sequence). The CDR3 extends over 16 amino acids. J gave up 2 bases and V 2 bases, and 8 bases lay outside the gene matches. Libraries were prepared by immunoSEQ multiplex PCR; TCRdb keeps only in-frame clonotypes and omits some of them. The profile shows over 80,000 clones, about nine tenths of them singletons. Sequences were derived from CD4+ or CD8+ T cells sorted from blood, sampled in a trial of the OX40 agonist ivuxolimab. J is TRBJ2-7 and V is TRBV27, with TRBD1 matching 8 bases. This TCR was sampled from an adult with an advanced solid tumor such as melanoma, head and neck, liver or kidney cancer. The CDR3 here is CASSLIDRGRAYEQYF. The CDR3 DNA follows: TGTGCCAGCAGTTTAATAGACAGGGGACGAGCCTACGAGCAGTACTTC.